This T cell receptor (beta chain) appears in the sequencing data of a study of blood T cell repertoires in COVID-19. About the research overall: Some COVID-19 samples were acute and others convalescent; all came from the United States, Italy and Spain. Nucleic acid was either cDNA or gDNA, and it came from T cells, B-cell-depleted T cells, or PBMCs.

The V end lost 0 bases, the J end lost 5 bases, and 16 bases lay between the germline ends. The CDR3 is 16 amino acids. Germline V lookup: CDR1 ENHRY, CDR2 SYGVKD. As handled by the study authors: Reference gene primer amplification gave nucleated cell count estimates. TCRdb's copy holds only in-frame clones and misses some; the assay was immunoSEQ multiplex PCR. V, J and clone size reflect that table, while D and trimming were determined from the DNA. Here the sample spans 50,000 or so clones, roughly 90% being singletons. The sequenced material came from peripheral blood. J is TRBJ1-1 and V is TRBV10-3; tentative D call: TRBD1 (5 bases). The sequence derives from a man older than 75 with acute or convalescent COVID-19. CDR3 nucleotides: TGTGCCATCAGTGAGTCCAGGGTGGGGCGGGGAACTGAAGCTTTCTTT. Translating gives CAISESRVGRGTEAFF.